This T cell receptor (beta chain) derives from a study of glioma-infiltrating T cells. The wider study: Low-grade gliomas were grade II; glioblastomas were grade IV at initial diagnosis.

This clonotype has more than one count but fewer than ten. TCR alpha and beta CDR3 regions were amplified from RNA using iRepertoire nested multiplex PCR. Input was roughly 100-450 ng of tissue mRNA or PBMC total RNA. TCRdb fed the multiplex PCR reads into MiXCR, producing one record per CDR3 protein. This table has more than 350,000 distinct CDR3 sequences, less than 50% appearing once. Sequencing was done on a sample of glioma tissue, nonneoplastic brain tissue, or PBMCs (not recorded which). The clonotype originates from a human donor with low-grade glioma or glioblastoma, undergoing nonglioma brain surgery, or in good health (not recorded which).

The CDR3 region has the DNA TGTGCCAGCAGTCTCGGACAGGGGGCGCGAGAGACCCAGTACTTC. Translating it yields CASSLGQGARETQYF. The chain is built from TRBV6-1 and TRBJ2-5, with 11 bases lining up with TRBD1. CDR1 MNHNS and CDR2 SASEGT come from the germline V gene. J was trimmed by 4 bases and V by 5 bases; bases with no gene match: 6. This CDR3 is 15 amino acids long.